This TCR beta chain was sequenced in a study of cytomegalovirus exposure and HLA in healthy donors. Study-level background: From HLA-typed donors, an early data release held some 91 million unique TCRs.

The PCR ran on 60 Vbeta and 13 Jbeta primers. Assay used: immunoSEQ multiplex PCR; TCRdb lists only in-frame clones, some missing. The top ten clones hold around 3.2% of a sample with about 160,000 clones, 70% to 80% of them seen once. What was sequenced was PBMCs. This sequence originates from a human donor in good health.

CDR3 sequence: CASSLEVGAYEQYF. The DNA of the CDR3 is TGTGCCAGCAGCTTAGAAGTGGGCGCCTACGAGCAGTACTTC. The chain carries TRBV7-2 and TRBJ2-7; no clear D. Trimming shortened V by 1 base and J by 2 bases, and 9 bases separated the two germline ends. CDR1 and CDR2 (germline): SGHTA, FQGNSA. The CDR3 is 14 residues long.